This T cell receptor beta chain is drawn from a study of shared clonotypes between healthy human individuals. Each subset's genomic DNA was split evenly across several immunoSEQ plates. TCRdb's copy holds only in-frame clones and misses some; the assay was immunoSEQ multiplex PCR. The sample consists of about 1 million clones, about 75% of them appearing once. The CDR3 runs 15 residues. The germline V gene has CDR1 LNHDA and CDR2 SQIVND (reference sequence). V dropped 2 bases and J dropped 6; count of bases not matched to a gene: 5. On this clone: The antigen is not known.

Study-level points and caveats: A handful of donors showed sharing of around 5% of naive CD4 clonotypes.

The chain has TRBV19 and TRBJ2-2, with 8 bases matching TRBD2. The sequencing input was memory CD4+ T cells sorted from blood. Noted subset: CD45RA-negative fraction. The TCR sequence derives from a man aged 18-30 years in good health. The chain's CDR3 is CASSISSGSPGELFF. The CDR3 nucleotides read TGTGCCAGTAGTATATCGAGCGGGAGCCCCGGGGAGCTGTTTTTT.